The source of this TCR beta chain is a study of T cell responses to AZD1222 COVID-19 vaccine. The study, taken as a whole, reports: Per reports, nearly half of all spike-specific TCRs target regions that are unmutated in variants.

The table came from immunoSEQ multiplex PCR; TCRdb's copy has only in-frame clones and leaves some out. Of 200,000 or so clones listed, just over 90% were seen once; the top ten hold more than 0.8%. In regard to this clone: Antigen unknown.

The germline V and J ends were trimmed by 1 base and 7 bases, with 11 bases remaining between them. The CDR3 is 14 amino acids. Germline V gene data show CDR1 as SGHRS and CDR2 as YFSETQ. J is TRBJ1-4 and V is TRBV5-1; D unclear. This TCR derives from an adult in good health. The sequences come from peripheral blood, collected on day 0 of MenACWY control vaccination. The CDR3: CASSLWADREKLFF. DNA for the CDR3: TGCGCCAGCAGCTTGTGGGCGGACCGTGAAAAACTGTTTTTT.